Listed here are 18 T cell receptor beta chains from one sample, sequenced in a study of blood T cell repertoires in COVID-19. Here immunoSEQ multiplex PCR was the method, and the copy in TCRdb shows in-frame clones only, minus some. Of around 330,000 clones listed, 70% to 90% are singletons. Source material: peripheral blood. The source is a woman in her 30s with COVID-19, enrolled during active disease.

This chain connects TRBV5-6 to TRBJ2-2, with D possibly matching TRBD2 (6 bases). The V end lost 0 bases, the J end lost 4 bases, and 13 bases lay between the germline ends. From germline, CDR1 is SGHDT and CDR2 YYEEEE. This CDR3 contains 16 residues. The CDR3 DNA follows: TGTGCCAGCAGCTTGGGTGCGGGGCGAGTCACCGGGGAGCTGTTTTTT. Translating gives CASSLGAGRVTGELFF.

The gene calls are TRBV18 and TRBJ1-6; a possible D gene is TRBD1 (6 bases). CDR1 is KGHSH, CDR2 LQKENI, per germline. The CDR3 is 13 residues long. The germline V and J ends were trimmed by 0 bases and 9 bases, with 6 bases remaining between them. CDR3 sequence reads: CASSPPTGSPLHF. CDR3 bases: TGTGCCAGCTCACCACCGACAGGTTCACCCCTCCACTTT.

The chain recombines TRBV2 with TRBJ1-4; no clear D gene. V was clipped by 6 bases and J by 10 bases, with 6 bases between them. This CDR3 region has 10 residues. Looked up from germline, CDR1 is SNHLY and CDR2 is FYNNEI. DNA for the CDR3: TGTGCCAGCAGGGGCACAAAACTGTTTTTT. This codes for CASRGTKLFF.

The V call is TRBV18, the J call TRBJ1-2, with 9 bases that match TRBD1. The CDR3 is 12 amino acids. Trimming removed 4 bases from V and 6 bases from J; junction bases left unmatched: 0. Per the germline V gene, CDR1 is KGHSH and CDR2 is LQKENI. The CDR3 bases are TGTGCCAGCTCACGACAGGGGGATGGCTACACCTTC. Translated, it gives CASSRQGDGYTF.

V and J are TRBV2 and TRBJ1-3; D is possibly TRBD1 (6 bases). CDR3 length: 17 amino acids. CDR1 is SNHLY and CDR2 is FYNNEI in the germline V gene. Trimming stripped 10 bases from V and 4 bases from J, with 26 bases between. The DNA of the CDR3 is TGTGCCACCCGTCCCCCCCCGGGAAGAGGGGGAGGAAACACCATATATTTT. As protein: CATRPPPGRGGGNTIYF.

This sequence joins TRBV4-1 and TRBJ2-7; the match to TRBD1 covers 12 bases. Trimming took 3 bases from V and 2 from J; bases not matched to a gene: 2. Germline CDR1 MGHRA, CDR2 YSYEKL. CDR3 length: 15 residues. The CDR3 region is CASSQGTGGPYEQYF. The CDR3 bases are TGCGCCAGCAGCCAGGGGACAGGGGGCCCCTACGAGCAGTACTTC.

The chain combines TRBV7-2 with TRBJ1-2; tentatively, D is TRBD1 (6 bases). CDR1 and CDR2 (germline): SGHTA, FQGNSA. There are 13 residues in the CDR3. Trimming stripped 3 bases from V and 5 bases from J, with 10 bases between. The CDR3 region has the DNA TGTGCCAGCAGCTTCAATACAGGGTATGGCTACACCTTC. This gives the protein CASSFNTGYGYTF.

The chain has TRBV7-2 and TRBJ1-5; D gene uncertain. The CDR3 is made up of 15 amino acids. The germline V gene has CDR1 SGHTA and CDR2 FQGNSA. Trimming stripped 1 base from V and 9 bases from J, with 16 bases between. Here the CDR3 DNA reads TGTGCCAGCAGCTTAGTTTTTGGAGGATCGGGGCCCCAGCATTTT. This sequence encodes CASSLVFGGSGPQHF.

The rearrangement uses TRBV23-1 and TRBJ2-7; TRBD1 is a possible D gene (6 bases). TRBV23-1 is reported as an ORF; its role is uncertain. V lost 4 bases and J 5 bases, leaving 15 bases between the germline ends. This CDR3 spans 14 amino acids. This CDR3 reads CASSRETGNHEQYV. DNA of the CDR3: TGCGCCAGCAGTCGAGAGACAGGTAATCACGAGCAGTACGTC.

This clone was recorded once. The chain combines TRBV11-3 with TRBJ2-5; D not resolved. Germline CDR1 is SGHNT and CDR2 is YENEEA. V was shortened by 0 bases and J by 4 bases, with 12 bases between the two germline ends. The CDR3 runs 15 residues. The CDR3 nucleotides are TGTGCCAGCAGCTTAGAGATCGGCTCAGGAGAGACCCAGTACTTC. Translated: CASSLEIGSGETQYF.

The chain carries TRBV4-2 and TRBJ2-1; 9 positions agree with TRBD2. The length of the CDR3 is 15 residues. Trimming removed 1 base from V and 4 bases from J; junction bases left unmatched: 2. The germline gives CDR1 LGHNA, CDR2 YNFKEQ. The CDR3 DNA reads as TGTGCCAGCAGCCAAGCTAGCGGGGTATACAATGAGCAGTTCTTC. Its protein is CASSQASGVYNEQFF.

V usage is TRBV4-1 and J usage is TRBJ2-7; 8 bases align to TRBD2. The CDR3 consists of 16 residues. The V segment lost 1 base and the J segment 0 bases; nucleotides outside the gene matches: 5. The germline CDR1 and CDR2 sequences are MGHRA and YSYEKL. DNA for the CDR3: TGCGCCAGCAGCCAAGGCGGGGGGTATCTCTCCTACGAGCAGTACTTC. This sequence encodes CASSQGGGYLSYEQYF.

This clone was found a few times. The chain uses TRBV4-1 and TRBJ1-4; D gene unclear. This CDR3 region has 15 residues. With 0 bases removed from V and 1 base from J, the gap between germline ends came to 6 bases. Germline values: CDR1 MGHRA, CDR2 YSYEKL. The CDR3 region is CASSQDSGTNEKLFF. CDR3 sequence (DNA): TGCGCCAGCAGCCAAGACTCGGGAACTAATGAAAAACTGTTTTTT.

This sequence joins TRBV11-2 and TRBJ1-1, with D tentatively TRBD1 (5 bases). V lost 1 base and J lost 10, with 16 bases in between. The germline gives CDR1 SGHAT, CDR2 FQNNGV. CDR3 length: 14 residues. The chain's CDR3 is CASSLGDWPLGAFF. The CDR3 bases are TGTGCCAGCAGCTTAGGGGACTGGCCCTTGGGAGCTTTCTTT.

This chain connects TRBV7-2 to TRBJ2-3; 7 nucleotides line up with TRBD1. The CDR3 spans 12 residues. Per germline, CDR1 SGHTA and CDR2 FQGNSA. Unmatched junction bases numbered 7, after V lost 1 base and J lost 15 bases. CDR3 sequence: CASSLGRTGTYF. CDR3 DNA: TGTGCCAGCAGCTTAGGCCGGACAGGTACATATTTT.

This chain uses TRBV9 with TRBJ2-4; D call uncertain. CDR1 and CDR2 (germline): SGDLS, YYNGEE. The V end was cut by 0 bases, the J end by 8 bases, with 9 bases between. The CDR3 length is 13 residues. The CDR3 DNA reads TGTGCCAGCAGCGTAGGTGGCGGAGACATTCAGTACTTC. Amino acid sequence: CASSVGGGDIQYF. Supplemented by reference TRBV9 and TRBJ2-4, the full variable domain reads DSGVTQTPKHLITATGQRVTLRCSPRSGDLSVYWYQQSLDQGLQFLIQYYNGEERAKGNILERFSAQQFPDLHSELNLSSLELGDSALYFCASSVGGGDIQYFGAGTRLSVL.

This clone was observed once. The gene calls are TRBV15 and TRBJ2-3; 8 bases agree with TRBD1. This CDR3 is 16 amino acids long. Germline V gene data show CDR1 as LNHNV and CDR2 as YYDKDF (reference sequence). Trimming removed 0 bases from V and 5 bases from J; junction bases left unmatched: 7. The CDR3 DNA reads TGTGCCACCAGCAGAGATCGGGCAGGGGGCAAAGATACGCAGTATTTT. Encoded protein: CATSRDRAGGKDTQYF.

The CDR3 spells CASNVGQNILYGYTF. Here the CDR3 DNA reads TGTGCCAGTAATGTCGGACAGAATATACTCTATGGCTACACCTTC. The chain employs TRBV19 and TRBJ1-2, with D maybe TRBD1 (6 bases). CDR3 size: 15 residues. Per germline, CDR1 LNHDA and CDR2 SQIVND (reference sequence). V lost 7 bases to trimming and J lost 4 bases, with 19 bases between them.